These T cell receptor beta chains were read from a single sample in a study of T-cell memory formation after mild COVID-19. TCRdb analysed the 5' RACE reads with MiXCR anew, one entry per CDR3 protein. The sample holds 55,000 to 75,000 distinct CDR3 sequences, around a quarter seen once. Material: PBMCs or a T cell subset sorted from them (not recorded which). Receptor source: a man aged 18 to 30 who had mild COVID-19 (a few samples of this study predate the infection). Cell type and time point are not known. Both conserved end residues are trimmed from each CDR3. D genes are given only for firm matches.

j_call: TRBJ1-2; v_call: TRBV12-3/TRBV12-4; d_call: NA; cdr3_aa: ASSLGAGEAYGYT
j_call: TRBJ2-3; v_call: TRBV6-5; d_call: NA; cdr3_aa: ASSPSNTDTQY
j_call: TRBJ2-1; v_call: TRBV6-5; d_call: TRBD2; cdr3_aa: ASRVGLAGDNEQF
j_call: TRBJ1-5; v_call: TRBV7-9; d_call: NA; cdr3_aa: ASSLANQPQH
j_call: TRBJ2-3; v_call: TRBV7-3; d_call: TRBD2; cdr3_aa: ASSLDRSGGAVDTQY
j_call: TRBJ2-1; v_call: TRBV6-5; d_call: NA; cdr3_aa: ASSYGAGGWKGSAGNEQF
j_call: TRBJ1-3; v_call: TRBV6-6; d_call: NA; cdr3_aa: ASSSSYSGNTIY
j_call: TRBJ2-7; v_call: TRBV19; d_call: TRBD1; cdr3_aa: ATRTGAYEQY
j_call: TRBJ1-5; v_call: TRBV4-1; d_call: NA; cdr3_aa: ASSQGKQGNQPQH
j_call: TRBJ2-1; v_call: TRBV11-3; d_call: TRBD1; cdr3_aa: ASSWTGEEQF
j_call: TRBJ2-2; v_call: TRBV7-9; d_call: TRBD1; cdr3_aa: ASSLAQTGTVNTGELF
j_call: TRBJ2-1; v_call: TRBV7-3; d_call: TRBD2; cdr3_aa: ASSQYNIAGDLDEQF
j_call: TRBJ2-7; v_call: TRBV6-2/TRBV6-3; d_call: NA; cdr3_aa: ASSYSRGVGEQY
j_call: TRBJ1-2; v_call: TRBV4-2; d_call: NA; cdr3_aa: ASSQDRGFWVNGYT
j_call: TRBJ2-7; v_call: TRBV12-3/TRBV12-4; d_call: NA; cdr3_aa: ASSATGSYEQY
j_call: TRBJ2-3; v_call: TRBV4-1; d_call: NA; cdr3_aa: ASSPTGYSDRDTQY
j_call: TRBJ2-6; v_call: TRBV4-2; d_call: NA; cdr3_aa: ASSQDNNSGANVLT
j_call: TRBJ2-2; v_call: TRBV6-4; d_call: NA; cdr3_aa: ASSDGTNTGELF
j_call: TRBJ2-5; v_call: TRBV12-3/TRBV12-4; d_call: NA; cdr3_aa: ASSHTGVETQY
j_call: TRBJ2-5; v_call: TRBV25-1; d_call: TRBD2; cdr3_aa: ASSDPVTSGGYKETQY